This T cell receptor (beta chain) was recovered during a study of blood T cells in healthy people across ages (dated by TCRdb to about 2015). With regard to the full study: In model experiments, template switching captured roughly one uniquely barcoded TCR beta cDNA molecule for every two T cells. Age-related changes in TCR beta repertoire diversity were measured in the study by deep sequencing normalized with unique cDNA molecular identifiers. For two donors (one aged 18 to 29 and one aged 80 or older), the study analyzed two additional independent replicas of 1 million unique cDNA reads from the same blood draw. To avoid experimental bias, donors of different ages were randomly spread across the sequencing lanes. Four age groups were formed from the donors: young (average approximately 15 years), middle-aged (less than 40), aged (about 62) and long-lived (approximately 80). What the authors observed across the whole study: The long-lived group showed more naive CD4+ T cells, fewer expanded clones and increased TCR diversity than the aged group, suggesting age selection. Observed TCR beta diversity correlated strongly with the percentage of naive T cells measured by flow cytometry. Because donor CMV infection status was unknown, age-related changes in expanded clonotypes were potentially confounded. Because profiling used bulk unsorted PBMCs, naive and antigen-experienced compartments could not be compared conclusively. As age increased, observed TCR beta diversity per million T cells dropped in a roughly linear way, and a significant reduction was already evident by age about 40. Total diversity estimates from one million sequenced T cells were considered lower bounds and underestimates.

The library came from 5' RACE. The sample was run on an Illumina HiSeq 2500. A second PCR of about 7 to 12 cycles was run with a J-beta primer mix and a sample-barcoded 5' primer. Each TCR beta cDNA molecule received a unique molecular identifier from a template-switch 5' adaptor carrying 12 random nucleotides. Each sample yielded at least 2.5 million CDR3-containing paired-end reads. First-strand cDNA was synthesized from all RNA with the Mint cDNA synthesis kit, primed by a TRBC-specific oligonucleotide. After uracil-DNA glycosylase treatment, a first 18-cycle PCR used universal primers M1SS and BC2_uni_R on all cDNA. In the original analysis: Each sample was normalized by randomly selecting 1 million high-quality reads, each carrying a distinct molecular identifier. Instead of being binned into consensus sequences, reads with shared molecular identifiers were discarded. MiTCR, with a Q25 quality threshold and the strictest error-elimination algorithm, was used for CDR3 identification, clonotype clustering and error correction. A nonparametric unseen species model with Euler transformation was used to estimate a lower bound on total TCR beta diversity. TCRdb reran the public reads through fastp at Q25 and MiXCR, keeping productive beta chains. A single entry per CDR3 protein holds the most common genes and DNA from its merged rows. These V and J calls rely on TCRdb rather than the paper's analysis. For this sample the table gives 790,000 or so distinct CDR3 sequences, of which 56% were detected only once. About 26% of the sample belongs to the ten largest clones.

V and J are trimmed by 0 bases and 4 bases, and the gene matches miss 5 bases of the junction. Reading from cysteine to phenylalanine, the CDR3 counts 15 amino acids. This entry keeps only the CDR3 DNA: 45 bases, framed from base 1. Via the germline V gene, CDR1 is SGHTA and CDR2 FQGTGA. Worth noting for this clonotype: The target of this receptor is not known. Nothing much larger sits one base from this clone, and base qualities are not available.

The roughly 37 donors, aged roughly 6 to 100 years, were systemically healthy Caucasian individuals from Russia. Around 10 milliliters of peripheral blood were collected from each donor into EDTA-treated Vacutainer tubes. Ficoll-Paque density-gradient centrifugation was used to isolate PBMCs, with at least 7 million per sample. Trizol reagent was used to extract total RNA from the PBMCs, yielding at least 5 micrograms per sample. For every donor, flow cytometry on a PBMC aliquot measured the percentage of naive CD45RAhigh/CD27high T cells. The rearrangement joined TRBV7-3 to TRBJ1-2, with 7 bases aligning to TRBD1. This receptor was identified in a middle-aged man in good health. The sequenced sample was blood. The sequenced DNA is TGTGCCAGCAGCTTAACCCGGGACAGCAGCTATGGCTACACCTTC. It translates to CASSLTRDSSYGYTF. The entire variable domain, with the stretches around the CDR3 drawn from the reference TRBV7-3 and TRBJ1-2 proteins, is GAGVSQTPSNKVTEKGKYVELRCDPISGHTALYWYRQSLGQGPEFLIYFQGTGAADDSGLPNDRFFAVRPEGSVSTLKIQRTERGDSAVYLCASSLTRDSSYGYTFGSGTRLTVV.